The 26 T cell receptor beta chains given below trace back to one sample, sequenced in a study of T cells in Graves' hyperthyroidism and ophthalmopathy. Using RNA transcripts as the source, TCR beta CDR3 regions were amplified. The TCR CDR3 was amplified in a first-round RT-PCR using the HTBI primer set. TCRdb itself ran the multiplex PCR reads through MiXCR, one entry per CDR3 protein. The data hold more than 500,000 distinct CDR3 sequences, with around 16% observed a single time. Sequencing was performed on blood. The source of these receptors is a woman in her twenties or thirties with Graves' hyperthyroidism.

This clonotype appeared many times. The V gene is TRBV28, the J gene TRBJ1-4; 8 nucleotides line up with TRBD1. The V segment lost 3 bases and the J segment 8 bases; nucleotides outside the gene matches: 5. Germline CDR1 reads MDHEN; CDR2 reads SYDVKM. There are 14 residues in the CDR3. CDR3 nucleotide sequence: TGTGCCAGCAGTTTGACAGGGGAAGGGGAAAAACTGTTTTTT. Translation: CASSLTGEGEKLFF.

Ten or more counts support this clonotype. The genes are TRBV2 and TRBJ1-4; 9 positions match TRBD1. Germline CDR1 is SNHLY and CDR2 is FYNNEI. The V segment lost 7 bases and the J segment 0 bases; nucleotides outside the gene matches: 6. The CDR3 contains 16 residues. The CDR3 DNA follows: TGTGCCAGCACCTTACAGGGGGCGGCAACTAATGAAAAACTGTTTTTT. Translating gives CASTLQGAATNEKLFF.

This clonotype has ten or more counts. The rearrangement uses TRBV10-3 and TRBJ2-7, with no clear D. CDR1 and CDR2 from the germline V gene are ENHRY and SYGVKD. V was trimmed by 0 bases and J by 2 bases, leaving 8 bases between them. CDR3 size: 14 residues. CDR3 region: CAISESSMTYEQYF. The CDR3 bases are TGTGCCATCAGTGAGTCTTCGATGACCTACGAGCAGTACTTC.

For this clonotype: A single base separates this from a much larger clone, so it may be a read error. The genes are TRBV2 and TRBJ2-2; TRBD1 agrees at 7 bases. This CDR3 has 14 amino acids. The V gene's germline CDR1 is SNHLY and CDR2 FYNNEI. The CDR3 spells CASSEGAGTGEPFF. The DNA for the CDR3 is TGTGCCAGCAGCGAGGGGGCTGGCACCGGGGAGCCGTTTTTT.

This clonotype showed up many times. The rearrangement uses TRBV20-1 and TRBJ1-2; tentative D call: TRBD1 (6 bases). Per germline, CDR1 DFQATT and CDR2 SNEGSKA (reference sequence). V lost 4 bases, J lost 1 base, and 13 bases lay in between. CDR3 size: 14 residues. CDR3 in DNA: TGCAGTGCTACGGGGGCTATTTATAACTATGGCTACACCTTC. This codes for CSATGAIYNYGYTF.

This clonotype was observed at least ten times. The chain recombines TRBV20-1 with TRBJ1-2, with unresolved D. This CDR3 region has 13 residues. Trimming stripped 0 bases from V and 1 base from J, with 6 bases between. The germline CDR1 and CDR2 sequences are DFQATT and SNEGSKA (reference sequence). This CDR3 reads CSAREDGNYGYTF. The CDR3 nucleotides are TGCAGTGCTAGAGAAGACGGTAACTATGGCTACACCTTC.

This clonotype appeared a single time. The chain employs TRBV5-1 and TRBJ2-3, with 10 bases aligning to TRBD2. The CDR3 is made up of 16 amino acids. Germline assignment: CDR1 SGHRS and CDR2 YFSETQ. The junction had 8 bases not matched to a gene; V was cut back by 6 bases and J by 1 base. The CDR3 nucleotides read TGCGCCAGCATCAAACCCGGACTAGCGGGCACAGATACGCAGTATTTT. This sequence encodes CASIKPGLAGTDTQYF.

This clonotype was recorded at least ten times. The rearrangement joins TRBV28 to TRBJ1-5, with 7 bases lining up with TRBD1. CDR1 is MDHEN, CDR2 SYDVKM, per germline. The CDR3 totals 15 residues. The ends lost 6 bases at V and 2 bases at J; junction bases unmatched: 7. The CDR3 coding sequence is TGTGCCAGCAGGTCGGACAGGACCCGCAATCAGCCCCAGCATTTT. It is translated as CASRSDRTRNQPQHF.

This clonotype has ten or more counts. The V call is TRBV7-9, the J call TRBJ2-1; D remains ambiguous. The V gene's germline CDR1 is SEHNR and CDR2 FQNEAQ (reference sequence). This CDR3 is 13 amino acids long. V was shortened by 1 base and J by 5 bases, with 6 bases between the two germline ends. DNA of the CDR3: TGTGCCAGCAGCTTAGAGGAGAACAATGAGCAGTTCTTC. This codes for CASSLEENNEQFF.

As for this clonotype: The CDR3 ends on some other residue instead of the conserved phenylalanine or tryptophan, so this is likely a read error. This chain connects TRBV2 to TRBJ1-6; D remains unclear. The germline V and J ends were trimmed by 6 bases and 10 bases, with 10 bases remaining between them. In germline, CDR1 is SNHLY, CDR2 FYNNEI. CDR3 size: 12 residues. The CDR3, as DNA: TGTGCCAGCAGGGGGAGAGGGTCACCCCTCCACTTA. Its protein product is CASRGRGSPLHL.

This clonotype has just a few counts. The CDR3 region has the DNA TGCGCCAGCAGCACCGCCGCGGGGCAGTTCTTC. This encodes CASSTAAGQFF. The chain has TRBV5-1 and TRBJ2-1, with D perhaps matching TRBD2 (5 bases). Germline CDR1 SGHRS, CDR2 YFSETQ. Trimming cost V 4 bases and J 12 bases, with 11 bases left between them. CDR3 length: 11 residues.

The J gene is TRBJ2-1, the V gene TRBV27, with a tentative D call TRBD1 (5 bases). This CDR3 has 15 residues. The germline CDR1 and CDR2 sequences are MNHEY and SMNVEV (reference sequence). Trimming left V 6 bases short and J 4 bases short, with 16 bases between. The CDR3 spells CASSPDRRWYNEQFF. DNA of the CDR3: TGTGCCAGCAGCCCAGACAGACGTTGGTACAATGAGCAGTTCTTC.

This clonotype was picked up a small number of times. The chain couples TRBV12-3 or TRBV12-4 to TRBJ2-5, with a weak D call TRBD1 (6 bases). The V end was cut by 6 bases, the J end by 2 bases, with 13 bases between. The CDR3 is 14 residues long. The chain's CDR3 is CASSYRGHQETQYF. The CDR3 DNA reads as TGTGCCAGCAGCTATCGGGGACATCAAGAGACCCAGTACTTC.

This clonotype occurred a few times. The V call is TRBV14, the J call TRBJ2-7; TRBD1 matches 9 bases. The CDR3 runs 14 residues. The V gene's germline CDR1 is SGHDN and CDR2 FVKESK. The ends lost 5 bases at V and 7 bases at J; junction bases unmatched: 9. CDR3: CASSIRNRGREQYF. The CDR3 DNA is TGTGCCAGCAGCATAAGAAACAGGGGGCGTGAGCAGTACTTC. The complete variable domain, with remaining parts taken from reference TRBV14 and TRBJ2-7, reads EAGVTQFPSHSVIEKGQTVTLRCDPISGHDNLYWYRRVMGKEIKFLLHFVKESKQDESGMPNNRFLAERTGGTYSTLKVQPAELEDSGVYFCASSIRNRGREQYFGPGTRLTVT.

There are a few counts of this clonotype. This chain uses TRBV19 with TRBJ1-4; D call uncertain. CDR3 size: 12 residues. CDR1 and CDR2 from the germline V gene are LNHDA and SQIVND (reference sequence). Trimming took 7 bases from V and 8 from J, leaving 11 bases between them. CDR3 coding DNA: TGTGCCAGTACGGACTTGGGGGAAAAACTGTTTTTT. Translated: CASTDLGEKLFF.

This clonotype was counted a few times. The chain has TRBV19 and TRBJ1-5; a possible D gene is TRBD1 (5 bases). The CDR3 extends over 15 amino acids. Germline CDR1 LNHDA, CDR2 SQIVND (reference sequence). V shed 2 bases and J shed 3 bases, with 11 bases lying between them. Here the CDR3 DNA reads TGTGCCAGTAGTATAATAGGAGGGACCAATCAGCCCCAGCATTTT. It codes for CASSIIGGTNQPQHF. Using reference TRBV19 and TRBJ1-5 for the parts outside the CDR3, the full variable domain is DGGITQSPKYLFRKEGQNVTLSCEQNLNHDAMYWYRQDPGQGLRLIYYSQIVNDFQKGDIAEGYSVSREKKESFPLTVTSAQKNPTAFYLCASSIIGGTNQPQHFGDGTRLSIL.

This clonotype has a handful of counts. The rearrangement joins TRBV19 to TRBJ2-7; maybe TRBD2 (6 bases). This CDR3 has 15 amino acids. The germline V gene encodes CDR1 LNHDA and CDR2 SQIVND (reference sequence). The germline V and J ends were trimmed by 1 base and 0 bases, with 10 bases remaining between them. The CDR3 DNA reads as TGTGCCAGTAGTATAGGGTACGGGGGCTCCTACGAGCAGTACTTC. Protein: CASSIGYGGSYEQYF.

This chain uses TRBV6-6 with TRBJ2-2; 8 bases fit TRBD1. CDR1 is MNHNY and CDR2 is SVGAGI in the germline V gene (reference sequence). The CDR3 sequence is 18 residues long. The junction had 6 bases not matched to a gene; V was cut back by 0 bases and J by 0 bases. DNA of the CDR3: TGTGCCAGCAGTTACTCGATTGAACAGGGGGCGAACACCGGGGAGCTGTTTTTT. Its protein is CASSYSIEQGANTGELFF.

This clonotype was recorded at least ten times. Written as DNA, the CDR3 is TGCAGTGCTAGATCAATGGACAGGGGTGGGTCACCCCTCCACTTT. It specifies CSARSMDRGGSPLHF. The rearrangement joins TRBV20-1 to TRBJ1-6; 9 bases agree with TRBD1. V shed 2 bases, J shed 10 bases, and the junction held 9 bases outside the gene matches. The CDR3 runs 15 residues. CDR1 is DFQATT and CDR2 is SNEGSKA in the germline V gene (reference sequence).

This clonotype occurred many times. The J gene is TRBJ1-4, the V gene TRBV2; 8 bases match TRBD1. The germline V gene encodes CDR1 SNHLY and CDR2 FYNNEI. CDR3 size: 16 residues. The V segment lost 3 bases and the J segment 6 bases; nucleotides outside the gene matches: 9. CDR3 coding DNA: TGTGCCAGCAGTGATCGGGGGGTGACAGGGGATGAAAAACTGTTTTTT. Its translation is CASSDRGVTGDEKLFF.

This clonotype has a handful of counts. The V call is TRBV14, the J call TRBJ2-7, with D perhaps TRBD1 (6 bases). This CDR3 comprises 13 residues. CDR1 is SGHDN and CDR2 is FVKESK in the germline V gene. Trimming removed 5 bases at V and 4 bases at J, with 12 bases between. The CDR3 DNA sequence: TGTGCCAGCAGCGAGGGACATATTTACGAGCAGTACTTC. Protein: CASSEGHIYEQYF.

This clonotype was seen many times. This chain uses TRBV6-1 with TRBJ2-1; 9 bases agree with TRBD1. The V segment lost 6 bases and the J segment 4 bases; nucleotides outside the gene matches: 7. Germline values: CDR1 MNHNS, CDR2 SASEGT. CDR3 length equals 15 residues. The CDR3 sequence: CASRSGTGRYNEQFF. The CDR3 DNA follows: TGTGCCAGCAGATCCGGGACAGGGCGATACAATGAGCAGTTCTTC.

Regarding this clonotype: At one boundary the junction diverges from the germline segment, which might be a read error. The rearrangement uses TRBV15 and TRBJ2-3; perhaps TRBD2 as D (5 bases). The CDR3 spans 15 residues. Germline-derived CDR1 and CDR2 are LNHNV and YYDKDF (reference sequence). The CDR3 is CATSSLRASTDAQYF. DNA of the CDR3: TGTGCCACCAGCAGCCTGAGGGCGAGCACAGATGCGCAGTATTTT.

This clonotype was seen many times. The rearrangement uses TRBV6-1 and TRBJ2-7, with 7 bases aligning to TRBD1. V lost 6 bases and J lost 7; bases outside the gene matches: 6. CDR1 and CDR2 (germline): MNHNS, SASEGT. CDR3 length equals 12 residues. The CDR3 coding sequence is TGTGCCAGCAGGGTCGCAGGGGGAGAGCAGTACTTC. The encoded protein is CASRVAGGEQYF.

This clonotype was seen more than once but under ten times. The rearrangement links TRBV3-1 to TRBJ2-5; 8 positions agree with TRBD2. The V gene's germline CDR1 is LGHDT and CDR2 YNNKEL (reference sequence). V shed 6 bases and J 0 bases; nucleotides not matched to a gene: 15. The CDR3 totals 18 residues. As DNA, the CDR3 is TGTGCCAGCAGTCCCTCCCCGGGACTAGGGGGGTACCAAGAGACCCAGTACTTC. The encoded protein is CASSPSPGLGGYQETQYF.

In this sample, this clonotype turned up many times. The chain recombines TRBV3-1 with TRBJ1-2; 8 bases are a match to TRBD1. The CDR3 runs to 15 residues. Germline V CDR1 and CDR2: LGHDT, YNNKEL (reference sequence). J gave up 4 bases and V 5 bases, and 9 bases lay outside the gene matches. Here the CDR3 DNA reads TGTGCCAGCAGCAGAAGGACAGGGCCGGGCTATGGCTACACCTTC. It encodes CASSRRTGPGYGYTF.